This T cell receptor (beta chain) was recorded in a study of shared clonotypes between healthy human individuals. General study results and limits: Among a handful of donors, roughly 5% of naive CD4 clonotypes were found in common.

The V end was cut by 3 bases, the J end by 1 base, with 3 bases between. This CDR3 region has 12 residues. The germline V gene has CDR1 SGHTA and CDR2 FQGNSA. Notes on this clone: Its antigen is not known. The same CDR3 is also encoded by other DNA sequences in this sample.

Generated by immunoSEQ multiplex PCR, the TCRdb table keeps only in-frame clones and is missing some. The sample has 950,000 to 1,100,000 clones; about 80% are singletons. The clonotype comes from a man aged 18 to 29 in good health. The chain has TRBV7-2 and TRBJ2-5; no clear D. Material: memory CD4+ T cells sorted from blood. Subset described: CD45RA-negative fraction. CDR3 sequence reads: CASSFGQETQYF. DNA for the CDR3: TGTGCCAGCAGCTTTGGCCAAGAGACCCAGTACTTC.